This T cell receptor beta chain was sequenced during a study of blood T cell repertoires in COVID-19. The CDR3 has 14 residues. J lost 4 bases, V lost 2 bases, and 4 bases had no gene match. Germline loops: CDR1 LGHNA, CDR2 YNFKEQ. Only in-frame clones appear in the TCRdb table, and some are missing; sequencing was by immunoSEQ multiplex PCR. The profile shows 30,000 to 40,000 clones, approximately 91% of them singletons. Sequencing was performed on peripheral blood. The chain recombines TRBV4-2 with TRBJ2-7; 8 bases align to TRBD2. The clonotype originates from a woman aged 25 to 39 in a cohort sampled during active COVID-19. For the CDR3, the DNA is TGTGCCAGCAGCCAACGGGAGGGCCCTTACGAGCAGTACTTC. This sequence encodes CASSQREGPYEQYF.